One sample yielded the 8 T cell receptor beta chains listed below, sequenced in a study of T cell changes during pregnancy in multiple sclerosis. Profiled with immunoSEQ multiplex PCR; TCRdb holds only in-frame clones, not every one. The sample carries around 47,000 clones, around 96% recorded once. This specimen consisted of peripheral blood, obtained in the second trimester of pregnancy. All receptors come from a female donor with multiple sclerosis, enrolled in a pregnancy study.

The genes are TRBV6-6 and TRBJ1-1; unclear D gene. V was pared by 3 bases and J by 10 bases, with 9 bases between. Per the germline V gene, CDR1 is MNHNY and CDR2 is SVGAGI (reference sequence). There are 11 residues in the CDR3. CDR3 amino acids: CASSYGWRAFF. The CDR3 DNA reads TGTGCCAGCAGTTATGGATGGAGAGCTTTCTTT.

This chain uses TRBV29-1 with TRBJ2-5; 9 bases fit TRBD1. The germline CDR1 and CDR2 sequences are SQVTM and ANQGSEA. The CDR3 is 13 amino acids. The ends lost 8 bases at V and 2 bases at J; junction bases unmatched: 6. CDR3 sequence reads: CSYGQGKQETQYF. CDR3 sequence (DNA): TGCAGCTACGGACAGGGGAAGCAAGAGACCCAGTACTTC.

This chain uses TRBV4-2 with TRBJ2-1; a weak D match, TRBD1 (6 bases). V was shortened by 1 base and J by 1 base, with 11 bases between the two germline ends. The germline gives CDR1 LGHNA, CDR2 YNFKEQ. The CDR3 sequence is 16 residues long. Written as DNA, the CDR3 is TGTGCCAGCAGCCAAGGGACACAGGGATCCTACAATGAGCAGTTCTTC. Protein product: CASSQGTQGSYNEQFF.

J is TRBJ2-5 and V is TRBV4-3; tentative D call: TRBD1 (6 bases). V was cut by 4 bases and J by 0 bases, with 18 bases left in between. Looked up from germline, CDR1 is LGHNA and CDR2 is YSLEER. The CDR3 has 17 residues. This CDR3 reads CASSPSRDTGYQETQYF. The CDR3 region has the DNA TGCGCCAGCAGCCCCTCAAGGGACACCGGGTACCAAGAGACCCAGTACTTC.

This clone appeared a few times. The chain carries TRBV18 and TRBJ1-6; no clear D gene. The CDR3 totals 15 residues. Germline V gives CDR1 KGHSH, CDR2 LQKENI. V was trimmed by 6 bases and J by 5 bases, leaving 14 bases between them. CDR3 nucleotide sequence: TGTGCCAGCTCCCACCGAGACACTGATAATTCACCCCTCCACTTT. This encodes CASSHRDTDNSPLHF.

The rearrangement uses TRBV5-1 and TRBJ2-7, with 7 positions matching TRBD2. The CDR3 is 15 amino acids. V shed 4 bases, J shed 0 bases, and the junction held 7 bases outside the gene matches. CDR1 and CDR2 (germline): SGHRS, YFSETQ. In DNA, the CDR3 is TGCGCCAGCAGCCCCGGGGCGGGAGACTCCTACGAGCAGTACTTC. Amino acids: CASSPGAGDSYEQYF.

CDR3 nucleotide sequence: TGCGCCAGCAGCCAAGAGGCCGGACAGAGCCCTTCCTACGAGCAGTACTTC. Protein sequence: CASSQEAGQSPSYEQYF. The gene calls are TRBV4-3 and TRBJ2-7, with D possibly TRBD1 on 6 matching bases. Germline values: CDR1 LGHNA, CDR2 YSLEER. With 0 bases removed from V and 1 base from J, the gap between germline ends came to 16 bases. The length of the CDR3 is 17 residues.

This clone has more than one count but fewer than ten. The V gene is TRBV6-1, the J gene TRBJ2-7, with TRBD1 matching 8 bases. Looked up from germline, CDR1 is MNHNS and CDR2 is SASEGT. Trimming at V came to 3 bases and at J to 2 bases, leaving 6 bases not matched to a gene. This CDR3 has 15 residues. CDR3 residues: CASSEVGTGPYEQYF. DNA of the CDR3: TGTGCCAGCAGTGAGGTCGGGACAGGTCCCTACGAGCAGTACTTC.